These 11 T cell receptor beta chains were sequenced from one sample in a study of T-cell memory formation after mild COVID-19. TCRdb called the 5' RACE reads again in MiXCR, with one record for every CDR3 protein. The sample yields over 500,000 distinct CDR3 sequences, 17% seen once. Material: PBMCs or a T cell subset sorted from them (not recorded which). These receptors originate from an adult woman who had mild COVID-19 (a few samples of this study predate the infection). Cell type and time point are not known.

The chain carries TRBV7-8 and TRBJ1-1; D gene unclear. This CDR3 contains 14 residues. The V end was cut by 5 bases, the J end by 0 bases, with 10 bases between. CDR1 and CDR2 (germline): SGHVS, FQNEAQ. This chain's CDR3 is CASSPDLLNTEAFF. The CDR3 nucleotides read TGTGCCAGCAGCCCGGACCTCCTGAACACTGAAGCTTTCTTT.

The chain combines TRBV6-6 with TRBJ2-1; weak D call: TRBD2 (6 bases). CDR3 size: 16 residues. Germline CDR1 is MNHNY and CDR2 is SVGAGI (reference sequence). Trimming pared 1 base from V and 2 bases from J, leaving 12 bases between. The CDR3 spells CASSYWDPGAYNEQFF. The CDR3 region has the DNA TGTGCCAGCAGTTACTGGGATCCGGGGGCCTACAATGAGCAGTTCTTC.

This clonotype was observed many times. This chain connects TRBV5-4 to TRBJ1-2; 12 nucleotides match TRBD1. Germline V gene sequence: CDR1 SGHNT, CDR2 YYREEE (reference sequence). The V segment lost 4 bases and the J segment 4 bases; nucleotides outside the gene matches: 11. The CDR3 runs to 17 residues. The CDR3 nucleotides are TGTGCCAGCAGCCCAATGGGGACAGGGGGCTGGGGCTATGGCTACACCTTC. It codes for CASSPMGTGGWGYGYTF.

This rearrangement joins TRBV7-9 to TRBJ1-5; no clear D gene. From germline, CDR1 is SEHNR and CDR2 FQNEAQ (reference sequence). V dropped 0 bases and J dropped 0 bases, with 15 bases sitting between them. CDR3 length: 18 residues. The CDR3 protein is CASSLATSGFYSNQPQHF. The CDR3 nucleotides are TGTGCCAGCAGCTTAGCGACGTCGGGGTTCTATAGCAATCAGCCCCAGCATTTT.

This clonotype has a handful of counts. The chain combines TRBV20-1 with TRBJ2-5, with TRBD2 matching over 10 bases. Looked up from germline, CDR1 is DFQATT and CDR2 is SNEGSKA (reference sequence). Trimming at V came to 5 bases and at J to 0 bases, leaving 6 bases not matched to a gene. The CDR3 consists of 15 residues. As DNA, the CDR3 is TGCAGTGCTCAACCAACTAGCGGGAACCAAGAGACCCAGTACTTC. Its translation: CSAQPTSGNQETQYF.

This clonotype appeared many times. This rearrangement joins TRBV30 to TRBJ1-2; 7 positions match TRBD1. CDR3 length: 12 residues. J gave up 7 bases and V 3 bases, and 5 bases lay outside the gene matches. The germline V gene encodes CDR1 GTSNPN and CDR2 SVGIG (reference sequence). The CDR3 nucleotides are TGTGCCTGGAGCCCTGGGACAGCTGGCTACACCTTC. Its translation: CAWSPGTAGYTF.

This rearrangement joins TRBV4-3 to TRBJ2-5; D tentatively reads TRBD1 or TRBD2 (5 bases each). Between the trimmed V and J ends, which lost 4 bases and 4 bases, there was a span of 16 bases. This CDR3 contains 15 residues. Germline CDR1 reads LGHNA; CDR2 reads YSLEER. The CDR3 DNA reads TGCGCCAGCAGCCGATCGCTGGGGGTCGGAGAGACCCAGTACTTC. Its protein product is CASSRSLGVGETQYF.

This clonotype was observed a handful of times. One end of the junction varies from germline; a read error may be responsible. The chain employs TRBV2 and TRBJ1-3; no definite D call. The length of the CDR3 is 15 residues. Germline lookup yields CDR1 SNHLY and CDR2 FYNNEI. The CDR3 DNA reads TGTGCCAGCAGTGAAGGTCATATCGCTGGAAAAACCATATATTTT. Translated, it gives CASSEGHIAGKTIYF. Using reference TRBV2 and TRBJ1-3 for the parts outside the CDR3, the full variable domain is EPEVTQTPSHQVTQMGQEVILRCVPISNHLYFYWYRQILGQKVEFLVSFYNNEISEKSEIFDDQFSVERPDGSNFTLKIRSTKLEDSAMYFCASSEGHIAGKTIYFGEGSWLTVV.

This clonotype was counted only a few times. The CDR3 nucleotides are TGTGCCAGCAGCTTGGGACATACAACTAATGAAAAACTGTTTTTT. Translated, it gives CASSLGHTTNEKLFF. This chain joins TRBV5-4 and TRBJ1-4; no definite D call. Germline V gene lookup returns CDR1 SGHNT and CDR2 YYREEE (reference sequence). The germline V and J ends were trimmed by 0 bases and 0 bases, with 6 bases remaining between them. CDR3 length: 15 residues.

There are a few counts of this clonotype. The chain is built from TRBV4-1 and TRBJ2-1; 9 nucleotides align to TRBD1. Germline CDR1 is MGHRA and CDR2 is YSYEKL. V shed 4 bases, J shed 1 base, and the junction held 5 bases outside the gene matches. The CDR3 covers 16 residues. This CDR3 reads CASSPGQGTSYNEQFF. Here the CDR3 DNA reads TGCGCCAGCAGCCCCGGACAGGGGACATCCTACAATGAGCAGTTCTTC.

The chain couples TRBV5-1 to TRBJ1-6; 9 positions match TRBD1. Looked up from germline, CDR1 is SGHRS and CDR2 is YFSETQ. The CDR3 spans 14 residues. V was clipped by 4 bases and J by 7 bases; unmatched bases: 3. In nucleotides, the CDR3 is TGCGCCAGCAGCGCGGGACAGGGAAATTCACCCCTCCACTTT. Its protein product is CASSAGQGNSPLHF.